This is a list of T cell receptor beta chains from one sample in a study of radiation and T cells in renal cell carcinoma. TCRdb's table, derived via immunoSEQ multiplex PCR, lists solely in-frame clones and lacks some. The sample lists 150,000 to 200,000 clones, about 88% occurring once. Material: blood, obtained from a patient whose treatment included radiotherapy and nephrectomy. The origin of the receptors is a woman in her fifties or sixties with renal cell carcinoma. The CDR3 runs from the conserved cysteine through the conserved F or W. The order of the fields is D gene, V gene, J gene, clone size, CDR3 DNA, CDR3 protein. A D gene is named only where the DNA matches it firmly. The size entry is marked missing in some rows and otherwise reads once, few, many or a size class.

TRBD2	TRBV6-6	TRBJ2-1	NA	TGTGCCAGCAGGCTACTAGCGGGGAGCTACAATGAGCAGTTCTTC	CASRLLAGSYNEQFF
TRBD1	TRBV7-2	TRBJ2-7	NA	TGTGCCAGCAGCGCGGACAGGCTGTCCTACGAGCAGTACTTC	CASSADRLSYEQYF
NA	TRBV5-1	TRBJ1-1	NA	TGCGCCAGCTCCCAGGTCGGGAGCACTGAAGCTTTCTTT	CASSQVGSTEAFF
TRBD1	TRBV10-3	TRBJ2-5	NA	TGTGCCATCAGTGACGACAGGGGTGAGACCCAGTACTTC	CAISDDRGETQYF
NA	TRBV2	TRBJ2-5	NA	TGTGCCAGCAGTGCGACAGAACCCTCCCAAGGCGGGACCCAGTACTTC	CASSATEPSQGGTQYF
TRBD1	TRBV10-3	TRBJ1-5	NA	TGTGCCATCAGTGAGTCGGGACAGAGCAATCAGCCCCAGCATTTT	CAISESGQSNQPQHF
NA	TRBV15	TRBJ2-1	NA	TGTGCCACCAGCAGCCTCTTGCCGGGCTCCTACAATGAGCAGTTCTTC	CATSSLLPGSYNEQFF
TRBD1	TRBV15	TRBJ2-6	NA	TGTGCCACCAGCAGAGGTAGGGACAGGGCCTCTGGGGCCAACGTCCTGACTTTC	CATSRGRDRASGANVLTF
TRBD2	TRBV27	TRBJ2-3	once	TGTGCCAGCAGCCGACTAGCGGGGGCAGATACGCAGTATTTT	CASSRLAGADTQYF
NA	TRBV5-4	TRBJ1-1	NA	TGTGCCAGCAGCTTGGCGGAACAGCTGAACACTGAAGCTTTCTTT	CASSLAEQLNTEAFF
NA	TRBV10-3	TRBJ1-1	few	TGTGCCATCAGTGGGGAACTGAACACTGAAGCTTTCTTT	CAISGELNTEAFF
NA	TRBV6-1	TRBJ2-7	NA	TGTGCCAGCAGTGAGTACAGCTACGAGCAGTACTTC	CASSEYSYEQYF
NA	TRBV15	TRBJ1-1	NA	TGTGCCACCAGCAGAGAGACAGCGAAATACCCGAACACTGAAGCTTTCTTT	CATSRETAKYPNTEAFF
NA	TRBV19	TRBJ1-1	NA	TGTGCCAGTAGTGGGGGAAGGGCCTATGGGGACACTGAAGCTTTCTTT	CASSGGRAYGDTEAFF
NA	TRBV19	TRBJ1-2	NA	TGTGCCAGTAGTATGTTTGGCAGGGTCGGCGTTGGCTACACCTTC	CASSMFGRVGVGYTF
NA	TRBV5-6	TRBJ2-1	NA	TGTGCCAGCAGCTTGGGGGCCGGGGAAAATGAGCAGTTCTTC	CASSLGAGENEQFF
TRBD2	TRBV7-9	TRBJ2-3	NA	TGTGCCAGCAGCCCCCGGAGCGGGGGTCCCACAGATACGCAGTATTTT	CASSPRSGGPTDTQYF
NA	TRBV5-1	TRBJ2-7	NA	TGCGCCAGCAGCTTTCGAGGGGAATTGTACGAGCAGTACTTC	CASSFRGELYEQYF
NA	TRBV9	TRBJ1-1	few	TGTGCCAGCAGCGTCAATCGACAGTTCACTGAAGCTTTCTTT	CASSVNRQFTEAFF
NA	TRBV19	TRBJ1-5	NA	TGTGCCAGTAGTATAGAGACCGCCTCGGGCAATCAGCCCCAGCATTTT	CASSIETASGNQPQHF
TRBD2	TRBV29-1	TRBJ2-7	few	TGCAGCGTTCAGGGGGCTAGCGGGGGTCTCTACGAGCAGTACTTC	CSVQGASGGLYEQYF
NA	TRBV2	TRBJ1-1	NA	TGTGCCAGCATCCCTGACCTGAACACTGAAGCTTTCTTT	CASIPDLNTEAFF
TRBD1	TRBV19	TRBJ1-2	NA	TGTGCCAGTAGTATCGGACAGGGAGTCTTGTCTGAGGGCTACACCTTC	CASSIGQGVLSEGYTF
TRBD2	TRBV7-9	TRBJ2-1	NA	TGTGCCAGCAGCTTAGGAGCGGGGGCCTACAATGAGCAGTTCTTC	CASSLGAGAYNEQFF
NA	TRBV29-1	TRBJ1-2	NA	TGCAGCGTTGAGGCAGAGCCTCGGAGCTATGGCTACACCTTC	CSVEAEPRSYGYTF
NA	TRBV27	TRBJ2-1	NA	TGTGCCAGCAGTTACTCCTTTGCGGTCGAAGGTGAGCAGTTCTTC	CASSYSFAVEGEQFF
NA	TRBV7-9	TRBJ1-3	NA	TGTGCCAGCAGCTCTTTGGGTGGTCTTGGAAACACCATATATTTT	CASSSLGGLGNTIYF
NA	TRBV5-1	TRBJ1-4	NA	TGCGCCAGCAGCTTTAATGGGGCCGCAGAAAAACTGTTTTTT	CASSFNGAAEKLFF
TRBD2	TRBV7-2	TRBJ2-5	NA	TGTGCCAGCAGCATCAGACTAGCGGGACAAGAGACCCAGTACTTC	CASSIRLAGQETQYF
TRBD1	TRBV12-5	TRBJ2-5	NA	TGTGCTAGTGCCCCGGGACAGCCGTACCAAGAGACCCAGTACTTC	CASAPGQPYQETQYF
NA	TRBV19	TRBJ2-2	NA	TGTGCCAGTGGACGTCGCTTGGAAGCGAACACCGGGGAGCTGTTTTTT	CASGRRLEANTGELFF
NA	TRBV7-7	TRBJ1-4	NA	TGTGCTAGCAGCCGAGGCGCCAGAAGAGGGGAAAAACTGTTTTTT	CASSRGARRGEKLFF
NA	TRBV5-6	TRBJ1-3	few	TGTGCCAGCAGCCCGGCAGCTTTCGGAAACACCATATATTTT	CASSPAAFGNTIYF
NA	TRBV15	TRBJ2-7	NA	TGTGCCACCAGCAGAGAAGGGGATAGCTCCTACGAGCAGTACTTC	CATSREGDSSYEQYF
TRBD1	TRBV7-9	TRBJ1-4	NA	TGTGCCAGCAGCTCACGACAGGGACGCGAAAAACTGTTTTTT	CASSSRQGREKLFF
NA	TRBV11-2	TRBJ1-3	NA	TGTGCCAGCAGCTCAGGGGTCTCTGGAAACACCATATATTTT	CASSSGVSGNTIYF
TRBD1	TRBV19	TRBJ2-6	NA	TGTGCCAGTAGTCTCCGTCCCGGGACAGGGTGGTCTGGGGCCAACGTCCTGACTTTC	CASSLRPGTGWSGANVLTF
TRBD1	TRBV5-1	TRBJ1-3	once	TGCGCCAGCAGCCCCGGGACAGCCTCTGGAAACACCATATATTTT	CASSPGTASGNTIYF
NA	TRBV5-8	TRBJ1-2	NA	TGTGCCAGCAGCTCCAGGGGAAACTATGGCTACACCTTC	CASSSRGNYGYTF